This TCR beta chain comes out of a study of early T cells in non-severe SARS-CoV-2 infection (dated by TCRdb to about 2021). As for the study more broadly: TCR sequencing used bulk RNA from unsorted whole blood, so alpha and beta chains could not be paired. What the authors observed across the whole study: VDJdb matching was skewed toward anti-spike CD8 responses, so virus-specific expansions were likely underestimated and private and CD4 specificities were missed.

The study was a case-control design nested within a healthcare worker cohort in London, UK, with weekly nasopharyngeal swab PCR tests and blood sampling. Between 23 and 31 March 2020, the week of the UK lockdown, healthcare workers were enrolled and then followed up weekly for as long as 16 weeks. Trimming removed 6 bases from V and 9 bases from J, leaving 21 bases between the germline ends. Sequences MNHNY (CDR1) and SVGAGI (CDR2) are obtained from the germline V gene (reference sequence). The CDR3 numbers 15 residues from cysteine through phenylalanine. Kept here is only the CDR3 DNA, which spans 45 bases and is read in frame from base 1. This clonotype was counted ten times or more. Its binding antigen is unknown. The input lacks base qualities; no much larger clone sits a single base away. Libraries were constructed by 5' RACE. The listed sequencing device is NextSeq 500. In the TCR library protocol, unique molecular identifiers were attached to individual cDNA molecules to correct for PCR bias and sequencing error. TCR alpha and beta chains were both sequenced, and the abundances of alpha and beta sequences in each sample were closely correlated with each other. As for the authors' bioinformatics: Decombinator V4 was used to perform V gene, J gene and CDR3 annotation of TCR sequences. Expanded TCRs were defined as changing significantly between any two time points under a Poisson model with p below 0.0001. TCR abundances were normalised to the total number of TCRs sequenced in each sample and reported as counts per million. MAIT TCRs were defined by TRAV1-2 paired with TRAJ12, TRAJ20 or TRAJ33, and iNKT TCRs by TRAV10 paired with TRAJ18. A search of VDJdb, accessed on 1 November 2021, was run for TCRs annotated to CMV, EBV and SARS-CoV-2, with TCRs annotated for multiple antigens excluded. TCRdb cleaned the public reads at Q25 with fastp, built clones with MiXCR and kept in-frame beta chains. Rows merge per CDR3 protein into single entries with the most common DNA and genes. The V and J calls and clone size are TCRdb's, not the authors'. The sample table shows about 110,000 distinct CDR3 sequences, and around 10% are seen once. Roughly 2.9% of the sample is taken by the ten largest.

Sequencing used whole blood. The rearranged segments are TRBV6-6 and TRBJ1-5; TRBD1 might be the D gene, on 6 matching bases. The origin of this receptor is an adult who was a healthcare worker with PCR-confirmed SARS-CoV-2 infection or an uninfected control (not recorded which). For the CDR3, the sequence is CASSLMDSVPWPQHF. Here is the DNA: TGTGCCAGCAGCCTCATGGACAGTGTACCTTGGCCCCAGCATTTT.